This T cell receptor beta chain derives from a study of metastatic and nonmetastatic thyroid tumors. All patients reached thyroid surgery having received no treatment beforehand. This clone has ten or more counts. MiXCR was used by TCRdb to re-call the PCR reads. This table has tens of thousands of clones, around 15% appearing once. V lost 8 bases and J 0 bases, leaving 11 bases between the germline ends. CDR3 length: 14 residues. Germline loops: CDR1 MNHNS, CDR2 SASEGT. This receptor was identified in a male donor with papillary thyroid cancer or a benign thyroid nodule (not recorded which). Some clones in this sample may be carry-over from other donors' samples. The chain recombines TRBV6-1 with TRBJ1-5; D is perhaps TRBD1 (6 bases). Sequencing was carried out using blood. The CDR3, as DNA: TGTGCCAGCCGCGGGGGGGCTAGCAATCAGCCCCAGCATTTT. Its protein is CASRGGASNQPQHF.